Included here is one TCR beta chain sequence, with context. The sample is drawn from a study of blood T cell repertoires in COVID-19. Across the study: COVID-19 samples, acute and convalescent, were from the United States, Italy and Spain.

In the study's own analysis: Using reference gene primer amplification, nucleated cell counts were estimated. TCRdb keeps only in-frame clones here, not all; method: immunoSEQ multiplex PCR. For V, J and clone size, that table is used; D and trimming come from the DNA. This table has some 190,000 clones, around 80% appearing once. Cohort allocation depended upon clinical history that participants reported. The CDR3 is made up of 14 amino acids. Germline V lookup: CDR1 MNHEY, CDR2 SVGAGI. With 0 bases removed from V and 6 bases from J, the gap between germline ends came to 12 bases. Sequenced sample: PBMCs or T cells enriched from blood (not recorded which). V usage is TRBV6-5 and J usage is TRBJ2-7, with D tentatively TRBD1 (5 bases). The receptor was isolated from a man in his sixties who had been exposed to COVID-19. CDR3: CASSYSSTAGEQYF. CDR3 sequence (DNA): TGTGCCAGCAGTTACTCTTCGACAGCCGGCGAGCAGTACTTC.